The T cell receptor (beta chain) described here comes from a study of blood T cell repertoires in COVID-19. Whole-study context: Sites in the United States, Italy and Spain provided acute and convalescent COVID-19 samples.

V lost 3 bases, J lost 2 bases, and 7 bases stayed unmatched. CDR3 length: 16 amino acids. Germline assignment: CDR1 SGHRS and CDR2 YFSETQ. In Seattle, patients joined the study during active infection and were tracked longitudinally. Sequencing was performed with immunoSEQ multiplex PCR; in TCRdb, only in-frame clones are kept and a portion is missing. The sample includes 60,000 to 65,000 clones, 65% to 90% of them seen just once. This TCR came from a man aged 50-60 years with COVID-19, enrolled during active disease. Sequenced input: peripheral blood. This chain connects TRBV5-1 to TRBJ2-2; 7 bases fit TRBD2. CDR3 sequence (DNA): TGCGCCAGCAGCTGGCCTGGGAGGGGAAACACCGGGGAGCTGTTTTTT. Translation gives CASSWPGRGNTGELFF. The entire variable domain, with the rest obtained from reference TRBV5-1 and TRBJ2-2, is as follows: KAGVTQTPRYLIKTRGQQVTLSCSPISGHRSVSWYQQTPGQGLQFLFEYFSETQRNKGNFPGRFSGRQFSNSRSEMNVSTLELGDSALYLCASSWPGRGNTGELFFGEGSRLTVL.